The 22 T cell receptor beta chains given below trace back to one sample, sequenced in a study of CD8+CD57+ T cells in acquired aplastic anemia. Genomic DNA, serving as template, underwent TCR beta VDJ and CDR3 profiling. TCRdb re-derived calls from the reads in MiXCR, one entry per CDR3 protein. Seen here are 180,000 or so distinct CDR3 sequences, roughly 63% observed once, and the top ten hold about 44%. Only patients with CD8+CD57+ cell expansion on flow cytometry were chosen for sequencing. Sample: sorted CD4+, CD8+, or CD8+CD57+ T cells (not recorded which) from PBMCs. The receptors originated from a human donor with aplastic anemia.

With regard to this clonotype: The conserved phenylalanine or tryptophan normally closing the CDR3 is absent here, so this likely arose from a read error. The chain joins TRBV30 to TRBJ1-2; no firm D call. The CDR3 runs to 12 residues. The V and J ends lost 1 base and 4 bases respectively, with 7 bases between them. Germline V gene sequence: CDR1 GTSNPN, CDR2 SVGIG (reference sequence). The CDR3 spells CAWSGMSYGYTL. CDR3 coding DNA: TGTGCCTGGAGTGGGATGTCCTATGGCTACACCCTC.

The chain links TRBV5-8 to TRBJ2-7, with D uncertain. Per germline, CDR1 SGHTS and CDR2 YDEGEE. The CDR3 loop spans 11 amino acids. V was trimmed by 1 base and J by 4 bases, leaving 3 bases between them. CDR3 loop: CASSLWYEQYF. As DNA, the CDR3 is TGTGCCAGCAGCTTGTGGTACGAGCAGTACTTC.

J is TRBJ1-4 and V is TRBV14; D unresolved. The length of the CDR3 is 17 residues. Germline V gene data show CDR1 as SGHDN and CDR2 as FVKESK. V was trimmed by 0 bases and J by 0 bases, leaving 11 bases between them. This chain's CDR3 is CASSQDLTIATNEKLFF. CDR3 coding DNA: TGTGCCAGCAGCCAAGATTTAACGATTGCAACTAATGAAAAACTGTTTTTT.

At least ten counts were recorded for this clonotype. The chain carries TRBV5-1 and TRBJ2-1; TRBD2 matches 13 bases. Germline-derived CDR1 and CDR2 are SGHRS and YFSETQ. The trim removed 0 bases at V and 2 bases at J, leaving 11 bases unmatched. CDR3 length equals 20 residues. In DNA, the CDR3 is TGCGCCAGCAGCTTGGGGATTAATTCCGGACTAGCGGGGGCCTACAATGAGCAGTTCTTC. This encodes CASSLGINSGLAGAYNEQFF.

Worth noting for this clonotype: It is likely a read error, because the conserved phenylalanine at the end of the CDR3 is missing. The chain employs TRBV4-1 and TRBJ2-7; 11 positions agree with TRBD1. This CDR3 is built from 15 residues. The J segment lost 3 bases and the V segment lost 4 bases, leaving 5 bases of the junction unmatched. CDR1 MGHRA and CDR2 YSYEKL come from the germline V gene. As DNA, the CDR3 is TGCGCCAGCAGCCCCCGGACAGGGGGCGACTACGAGCAGTACCTC. Translating it yields CASSPRTGGDYEQYL.

The genes are TRBV4-3 and TRBJ1-2, with D hard to call. Germline V lookup: CDR1 LGHNA, CDR2 YSLEER. The ends were cut back, 1 base at V and 14 bases at J, with 8 bases in the middle. The CDR3 is 10 amino acids. The CDR3, as DNA: TGCGCCAGCAGCCAAGGTGCGGAGACCTTC. Its translation is CASSQGAETF.

The chain's CDR3 is CAWSGPGFTEAFF. In DNA form, the CDR3 reads TGTGCCTGGAGTGGGCCAGGGTTCACTGAAGCTTTCTTT. The chain uses TRBV7-2 and TRBJ1-1; the D gene is possibly TRBD1 (5 bases). The CDR3 spans 13 residues. The ends were cut back, 11 bases at V and 4 bases at J, with 17 bases in the middle. Germline-derived CDR1 and CDR2 are SGHTA and FQGNSA.

J is TRBJ1-6 and V is TRBV5-1, with D possibly being TRBD1 (5 bases). The CDR3 runs 14 residues. In germline, CDR1 is SGHRS, CDR2 YFSETQ. The V and J ends lost 2 bases and 3 bases respectively, with 6 bases between them. The chain's CDR3 is CASSLGDYNSPLHF. Here the CDR3 DNA reads TGCGCCAGCAGCTTAGGGGACTATAATTCACCCCTCCACTTT.

The V gene is TRBV10-1, the J gene TRBJ1-3; D possibly corresponds to TRBD1 (6 bases). The germline V gene encodes CDR1 WNHNN and CDR2 SYGVQD (reference sequence). V was cut by 4 bases and J by 2 bases, with 18 bases left in between. This CDR3 has 17 residues. CDR3 in amino acids: CASSASSLRGTGNTIYF. As DNA, the CDR3 is TGCGCCAGCAGTGCCAGTAGTCTCAGGGGAACTGGAAACACCATATATTTT.

In this sample, this clonotype turned up many times. The rearrangement uses TRBV12-5 and TRBJ2-3; D is unresolved. CDR1 and CDR2 from the germline V gene are LGHNT and FRNRAP. There are 14 residues in the CDR3. V lost 3 bases, J lost 2 bases, and 9 bases lay in between. CDR3 sequence reads: CASGFQDYTDTQYF. The CDR3 nucleotides are TGTGCTAGTGGTTTTCAGGATTACACAGATACGCAGTATTTT.

In its sample, this clonotype was seen many times. The V call is TRBV12-5, the J call TRBJ2-2; no reliable D call. The germline CDR1 and CDR2 sequences are LGHNT and FRNRAP. Trimming took 0 bases from V and 4 from J, leaving 6 bases between them. The CDR3 length is 14 residues. The CDR3 region is CASGLVMGTGELFF. CDR3 DNA: TGTGCTAGTGGTTTGGTAATGGGCACCGGGGAGCTGTTTTTT.

The J gene is TRBJ2-3, the V gene TRBV7-6, with 12 bases lining up with TRBD2. Looked up from germline, CDR1 is SGHVS and CDR2 is FNYEAQ. The length of the CDR3 is 17 residues. With V trimmed by 1 base and J by 3 bases, 5 bases remained unmatched. The CDR3 nucleotides are TGTGCCAGCAGCTTAGGACTAGCGGGGGCCATAACAGATACGCAGTATTTT. Its protein is CASSLGLAGAITDTQYF. Based on the CDR3 plus reference TRBV7-6 and TRBJ2-3, the full variable domain is GAGVSQSPRYKVTKRGQDVALRCDPISGHVSLYWYRQALGQGPEFLTYFNYEAQQDKSGLPNDRFSAERPEGSISTLTIQRTEQRDSAMYRCASSLGLAGAITDTQYFGPGTRLTVL.

This clonotype was observed a handful of times. The genes are TRBV7-2 and TRBJ2-7; 8 bases align to TRBD1. The ends lost 4 bases at V and 0 bases at J; junction bases unmatched: 8. The CDR3 is 16 amino acids. In germline, CDR1 is SGHTA, CDR2 FQGNSA. The CDR3 sequence is CASSSWTGPSSYEQYF. DNA of the CDR3: TGTGCCAGCAGCTCGTGGACAGGGCCGAGCTCCTACGAGCAGTACTTC.

In DNA, the CDR3 is TGTGCCTGGAGTCGCGGGGGGCCAGACAATGAGCAGTTCTTC. It yields the protein CAWSRGGPDNEQFF. The chain joins TRBV30 to TRBJ2-1; TRBD2 matches at 8 bases. Trimming at V came to 2 bases and at J to 5 bases, leaving 5 bases not matched to a gene. Germline values: CDR1 GTSNPN, CDR2 SVGIG (reference sequence). This CDR3 is 14 amino acids long.

The V gene is TRBV7-8, the J gene TRBJ1-4; 10 bases align to TRBD1. Germline V lookup: CDR1 SGHVS, CDR2 FQNEAQ. V shed 7 bases and J 12 bases; nucleotides not matched to a gene: 11. The CDR3 sequence is 14 residues long. The CDR3 DNA is TGTGCCAGCAATTCCGGGACAGGGGAGGGAGAACTGTTTTTT. Protein product: CASNSGTGEGELFF.

This chain joins TRBV7-3 and TRBJ1-1; D remains unclear. Trimming took off 7 bases at V and 2 bases at J, with 11 bases between the two ends. The CDR3 totals 13 residues. The germline V gene has CDR1 SGHTA and CDR2 FQGTGA. The CDR3 DNA sequence: TGTGCCAGCACTGTCGATTTCAACACTGAAGCTTTCTTT. This codes for CASTVDFNTEAFF.

The chain is built from TRBV6-5 and TRBJ2-3; 11 positions agree with TRBD1. The CDR3 extends over 15 amino acids. CDR1 MNHEY and CDR2 SVGAGI come from the germline V gene. V dropped 6 bases and J dropped 5; count of bases not matched to a gene: 7. CDR3 nucleotide sequence: TGTGCCAGCAGAGCGGACAGGGGGCGCTTAGATACGCAGTATTTT. Encoded protein: CASRADRGRLDTQYF.

The chain recombines TRBV20-1 with TRBJ2-7; TRBD1 or TRBD2 may be the D gene (5 bases each). Germline V lookup: CDR1 DFQATT, CDR2 SNEGSKA (reference sequence). The CDR3 covers 12 residues. Trimming cost V 3 bases and J 3 bases, with 9 bases left between them. In DNA, the CDR3 is TGCAGTGCTAGTACGGGGCTCTACGAGCAGTACTTC. Protein sequence: CSASTGLYEQYF.

The V gene is TRBV14, the J gene TRBJ2-3; 8 nucleotides match TRBD2. CDR1 SGHDN and CDR2 FVKESK come from the germline V gene. The CDR3 has 17 residues. Losses at the gene ends were 0 bases for V and 3 bases for J; bases not matched to a gene: 8. The DNA of the CDR3 is TGTGCCAGCAGCCAAGATCGCCTAGCGGGTCGGACAGATACGCAGTATTTT. Encoded protein: CASSQDRLAGRTDTQYF.

V and J are TRBV2 and TRBJ2-1; no firm D call. Trimming cost V 2 bases and J 0 bases, with 5 bases left between them. The length of the CDR3 is 14 residues. Germline V gives CDR1 SNHLY, CDR2 FYNNEI. CDR3 in amino acids: CASSEQSSYNEQFF. The CDR3 coding sequence is TGTGCCAGCAGTGAACAGAGCTCCTACAATGAGCAGTTCTTC.

Turning to this clonotype: Sequence at one end of the junction differs from germline and may be a read error. The rearrangement joins TRBV4-2 to TRBJ2-3; TRBD2 agrees at 9 bases. From germline, CDR1 is LGHNA and CDR2 YNFKEQ. The CDR3 is made up of 16 amino acids. The CDR3 DNA reads TGTGCCAGCAGCCGAATAGCGGGGGCTAGCACAGATACGCAGTGTTTT. Amino acids: CASSRIAGASTDTQCF.

This rearrangement joins TRBV29-1 to TRBJ1-1; D call uncertain. Germline lookup yields CDR1 SQVTM and CDR2 ANQGSEA. The CDR3 is 11 residues long. The V end was cut by 4 bases, the J end by 6 bases, with 9 bases between. In nucleotides, the CDR3 is TGCAGCGTTGTATCCGGGTCTGAAGCTTTCTTT. It is translated as CSVVSGSEAFF. Looking up the rest from reference TRBV29-1 and TRBJ1-1 gives the full variable domain: SAVISQKPSRDICQRGTSLTIQCQVDSQVTMMFWYRQQPGQSLTLIATANQGSEATYESGFVIDKFPISRPNLTFSTLTVSNMSPEDSSIYLCSVVSGSEAFFGQGTRLTVV.